These 22 T cell receptor beta chains were sequenced from one sample in a study of T cells in narcolepsy (dated by TCRdb to between 2017 and 2018). The library was made by the immunoSEQ multiplex PCR assay. TCRdb re-hosts the immuneACCESS table, in-frame sequences only. Its copies lack some clones; in the studies checked, an unresolved V gene accounts for under half of them, and the cause for the rest is not known. Present in this sample are tens of thousands of clones, about four fifths of which were seen just once. Together, the top ten hold about 3% of the sample. The sample comprised CD45RA- memory CD4+ T cells from PBMCs. The sample's cell subset or site, from its label and the paper: memory T cells sorted ex vivo from peripheral blood. The receptors derive from a human donor with narcolepsy.

This chain connects TRBV2 to TRBJ2-1, with 10 bases matching TRBD2. V shed 5 bases, J shed 2 bases, and the junction held 3 bases outside the gene matches. The CDR3 length is 15 residues. Germline CDR1 reads SNHLY; CDR2 reads FYNNEI. In DNA, the CDR3 is TGTGCCAGCAGTCCACTAGCGGGGCCCTACAATGAGCAGTTCTTC. Its protein is CASSPLAGPYNEQFF.

The chain has TRBV10-3 and TRBJ1-6, with unresolved D. The V end lost 5 bases, the J end lost 0 bases, and 8 bases lay between the germline ends. This CDR3 region has 15 residues. The germline V gene has CDR1 ENHRY and CDR2 SYGVKD. CDR3 protein: CAISPRSSYNSPLHF. DNA for the CDR3: TGTGCCATCAGTCCAAGGAGCTCCTATAATTCACCCCTCCACTTT.

V gene TRBV28 combines with J gene TRBJ1-2; D remains unclear. Germline V gene lookup returns CDR1 MDHEN and CDR2 SYDVKM. The CDR3 contains 14 residues. The V and J ends lost 7 bases and 2 bases respectively, with 14 bases between them. For the CDR3, the DNA is TGTGCCAGCACCCTCCTGGTGGGGAACTATGGCTACACCTTC. This encodes CASTLLVGNYGYTF.

In DNA, the CDR3 is TGCGCCAGCAGCGAACAGGGACACAATCAGCCCCAGCATTTT. It specifies CASSEQGHNQPQHF. V gene TRBV5-1 combines with J gene TRBJ1-5, with D tentatively TRBD1 (6 bases). The CDR3 totals 14 residues. Per germline, CDR1 SGHRS and CDR2 YFSETQ. Trimming shortened V by 4 bases and J by 3 bases, and 11 bases separated the two germline ends.

This chain connects TRBV6-6 to TRBJ2-7; TRBD2 aligns across 7 bases. The germline CDR1 and CDR2 sequences are MNHNY and SVGAGI (reference sequence). V shed 4 bases and J 3 bases; nucleotides not matched to a gene: 9. CDR3 length: 15 residues. The DNA of the CDR3 is TGTGCCAGCAGTTCACTGGGGGGGTCGATCTACGAGCAGTACTTC. The encoded protein is CASSSLGGSIYEQYF.

The V and J genes are TRBV19 and TRBJ1-5; D unclear. The V and J ends lost 1 base and 4 bases respectively, with 11 bases between them. This CDR3 is built from 15 residues. CDR1 is LNHDA, CDR2 SQIVND, per germline (reference sequence). Here the CDR3 reads CASSIARTLNQPQHF. CDR3 nucleotides: TGTGCCAGTAGTATAGCCCGCACATTAAATCAGCCCCAGCATTTT.

The rearrangement uses TRBV5-1 and TRBJ2-1; tentative D call: TRBD1 (6 bases). Looked up from germline, CDR1 is SGHRS and CDR2 is YFSETQ. The CDR3 sequence is 15 residues long. V lost 5 bases and J 2 bases, leaving 14 bases between the germline ends. The CDR3 DNA reads as TGCGCCAGCAGGCAACGGGACACCGCCTACAATGAGCAGTTCTTC. Translating gives CASRQRDTAYNEQFF. The full variable domain, its missing parts supplied by reference TRBV5-1 and TRBJ2-1, is KAGVTQTPRYLIKTRGQQVTLSCSPISGHRSVSWYQQTPGQGLQFLFEYFSETQRNKGNFPGRFSGRQFSNSRSEMNVSTLELGDSALYLCASRQRDTAYNEQFFGPGTRLTVL.

As to this clone: This same CDR3 is encoded by further DNA sequences in the sample. The J gene is TRBJ2-5, the V gene TRBV9; 7 bases map to TRBD2. CDR1 and CDR2 from the germline V gene are SGDLS and YYNGEE. After removal of 2 bases from V and 1 base from J, the junction contained 2 bases not matched to a gene. The CDR3 is made up of 14 amino acids. Written as DNA, the CDR3 is TGTGCCAGCAGCGTCGGGACTACCCAAGAGACCCAGTACTTC. Translation: CASSVGTTQETQYF.

The count of this clone is one. The V call is TRBV9, the J call TRBJ1-3; TRBD1 is a possible D gene (6 bases). Germline CDR1 reads SGDLS; CDR2 reads YYNGEE. The V and J ends lost 0 bases and 2 bases respectively, with 15 bases between them. This CDR3 has 17 residues. The CDR3 sequence: CASSVGQGLWAGNTIYF. DNA for the CDR3: TGTGCCAGCAGCGTAGGGCAGGGGCTCTGGGCTGGAAACACCATATATTTT. Full variable domain (outside the CDR3, taken from reference TRBV9 and TRBJ1-3): DSGVTQTPKHLITATGQRVTLRCSPRSGDLSVYWYQQSLDQGLQFLIQYYNGEERAKGNILERFSAQQFPDLHSELNLSSLELGDSALYFCASSVGQGLWAGNTIYFGEGSWLTVV.

The chain employs TRBV18 and TRBJ1-2; D gene uncertain. Germline CDR1 reads KGHSH; CDR2 reads LQKENI. The CDR3 is 14 amino acids. The V end was cut by 5 bases, the J end by 7 bases, with 17 bases between. The CDR3 reads CASSEGAGEVGYTF. CDR3 bases: TGTGCCAGCTCAGAGGGAGCCGGTGAGGTTGGCTACACCTTC.

This clone was counted a few times. This rearrangement joins TRBV6-1 to TRBJ1-2, with D possibly matching TRBD1 (6 bases). Germline CDR1 reads MNHNS; CDR2 reads SASEGT. Trimming shortened V by 4 bases and J by 2 bases, and 8 bases separated the two germline ends. CDR3 length equals 13 residues. CDR3 coding DNA: TGTGCCAGCAGTGTACAGGGCAACTATGGCTACACCTTC. Protein sequence: CASSVQGNYGYTF.

The rearrangement uses TRBV6-6 and TRBJ2-5; D perhaps matches TRBD1 (5 bases). V was clipped by 2 bases and J by 3 bases, with 7 bases between them. This CDR3 has 13 amino acids. Germline-derived CDR1 and CDR2 are MNHNY and SVGAGI (reference sequence). CDR3 residues: CASSYDSKETQYF. CDR3 DNA sequence: TGTGCCAGCAGTTACGACAGTAAAGAGACCCAGTACTTC.

This clone was detected only once. The J gene is TRBJ1-1, the V gene TRBV6-5; D is uncertain. V was clipped by 7 bases and J by 3 bases, with 12 bases between them. Germline V gene data show CDR1 as MNHEY and CDR2 as SVGAGI. This CDR3 has 13 amino acids. In DNA form, the CDR3 reads TGTGCCAGCATCTCTTTGGGGTACACTGAAGCTTTCTTT. Translating it yields CASISLGYTEAFF.

This clone was counted only a few times. The V call is TRBV19, the J call TRBJ2-7; D unresolved. The germline V gene has CDR1 LNHDA and CDR2 SQIVND (reference sequence). V was clipped by 0 bases and J by 3 bases, with 9 bases between them. There are 14 residues in the CDR3. CDR3 amino acids: CASSIDYNSYEQYF. As DNA, the CDR3 is TGTGCCAGTAGTATAGATTACAACAGCTACGAGCAGTACTTC. Full variable domain (remainder filled in from reference TRBV19 and TRBJ2-7): DGGITQSPKYLFRKEGQNVTLSCEQNLNHDAMYWYRQDPGQGLRLIYYSQIVNDFQKGDIAEGYSVSREKKESFPLTVTSAQKNPTAFYLCASSIDYNSYEQYFGPGTRLTVT.

The chain uses TRBV5-8 and TRBJ2-6; D not certain. This CDR3 is built from 15 residues. V lost 4 bases and J lost 4, with 12 bases in between. Germline CDR1 reads SGHTS; CDR2 reads YDEGEE. The CDR3 sequence: CASSTLDSGANVLTF. For the CDR3, the DNA is TGTGCCAGCAGCACGTTGGATTCCGGGGCCAACGTCCTGACTTTC.

V gene TRBV6-1 combines with J gene TRBJ2-1, with 10 nucleotides matching TRBD2. CDR1 and CDR2 from the germline V gene are MNHNS and SASEGT. V lost 7 bases to trimming and J lost 4 bases; unmatched junction nucleotides: 7. The CDR3 length is 15 residues. This CDR3 is CASTILAGVYNEQFF. CDR3 nucleotide sequence: TGTGCCAGCACTATCCTAGCGGGGGTATACAATGAGCAGTTCTTC.

This chain links TRBV5-6 with TRBJ2-7, with TRBD1 matching 7 bases. Losses at the gene ends were 7 bases for V and 1 base for J; bases not matched to a gene: 8. The germline V gene has CDR1 SGHDT and CDR2 YYEEEE. The CDR3 contains 14 residues. The CDR3 here is CASCRTGRSYEQYF. CDR3 bases: TGTGCCAGCTGCAGGACAGGCCGTTCCTACGAGCAGTACTTC.

The chain links TRBV5-5 to TRBJ2-7; TRBD1 agrees at 11 bases. Per the germline V gene, CDR1 is SGHKS and CDR2 is YYEKEE (reference sequence). V lost 4 bases, J lost 4 bases, and 7 bases stayed unmatched. CDR3 size: 15 residues. CDR3 amino acids: CASSQRDRGGYEQYF. The CDR3 region has the DNA TGTGCCAGCAGCCAGAGGGACAGGGGGGGATACGAGCAGTACTTC.

V usage is TRBV5-1 and J usage is TRBJ1-1, with 7 positions matching TRBD1. Germline CDR1 reads SGHRS; CDR2 reads YFSETQ. The CDR3 has 14 residues. The V and J ends lost 0 bases and 3 bases, in that order; junction bases with no gene match: 2. CDR3: CASSLGGQHTEAFF. The CDR3 nucleotides are TGCGCCAGCAGCTTGGGGGGACAGCACACTGAAGCTTTCTTT.

V is TRBV19 and J is TRBJ1-5, with TRBD1 as a possible D gene (6 bases). V lost 4 bases and J 1 base, leaving 11 bases between the germline ends. The CDR3 length is 15 residues. Germline CDR1 is LNHDA and CDR2 is SQIVND (reference sequence). The CDR3 loop is CASSRTGWSNQPQHF. In nucleotides, the CDR3 is TGTGCCAGTAGTAGAACAGGGTGGAGCAATCAGCCCCAGCATTTT.

This chain connects TRBV27 to TRBJ1-2; TRBD1 agrees at 8 bases. The germline gives CDR1 MNHEY, CDR2 SMNVEV (reference sequence). The CDR3 extends over 12 amino acids. The J segment lost 7 bases and the V segment lost 10 bases, leaving 8 bases of the junction unmatched. The DNA for the CDR3 is TGTGCCACTCGCAGACAGGGGCTTGGCTACACCTTC. Its protein is CATRRQGLGYTF.

This sequence joins TRBV4-3 and TRBJ1-5, with D unresolved. CDR1 and CDR2 (germline): LGHNA, YSLEER. V shed 0 bases and J shed 5 bases, with 11 bases lying between them. The CDR3 consists of 15 residues. This CDR3 reads CASSQEIGLDQPQHF. The CDR3 DNA is TGCGCCAGCAGCCAAGAAATTGGGCTGGATCAGCCCCAGCATTTT.